Each of the 4 T cell receptor beta chains below was sequenced from the same sample in a study of CD8+ T cells in alopecia areata. Noted treatment: oral pan-JAK inhibitor, 5-10 mg twice daily. cDNA prepared by RNA extraction and subsequent reverse transcription served as the template for sequencing. Measured with immunoSEQ multiplex PCR; TCRdb has only the in-frame clones, and not every one. There are about 200,000 clones in the sample; roughly two fifths occur only once, and around 0.48% lies in the top ten. The starting material was CD4+ T cells sorted from blood, obtained between weeks 30 and 35, from a patient treated with tofacitinib. Receptors were obtained from a human donor with alopecia areata.

Concerning this clone itself: Other DNA sequences from this sample encode an identical CDR3 as well. The J gene is TRBJ1-1, the V gene TRBV6-5; D gene ambiguous. Germline CDR1 is MNHEY and CDR2 is SVGAGI. The CDR3 extends over 14 amino acids. Trimming cost V 3 bases and J 0 bases, with 8 bases left between them. CDR3 protein: CASSYRSMNTEAFF. CDR3 in DNA: TGTGCCAGCAGTTATAGGAGTATGAACACTGAAGCTTTCTTT.

There are a few counts of this clone. The V gene is TRBV5-1, the J gene TRBJ2-2; 7 nucleotides line up with TRBD2. This CDR3 region has 15 residues. The germline CDR1 and CDR2 sequences are SGHRS and YFSETQ. J was trimmed by 3 bases and V by 0 bases; bases with no gene match: 2. CDR3 sequence: CASSLVAGDTGELFF. As DNA, the CDR3 is TGCGCCAGCAGCTTGGTTGCGGGAGACACCGGGGAGCTGTTTTTT.

The chain employs TRBV6-5 and TRBJ2-3; D is unresolved. Trimming took off 2 bases at V and 4 bases at J, with 10 bases between the two ends. CDR1 and CDR2 (germline): MNHEY, SVGAGI. The CDR3 has 14 amino acids. CDR3 sequence reads: CASSYGSAPDTQYF. CDR3 in DNA: TGTGCCAGCAGTTACGGTAGTGCCCCAGATACGCAGTATTTT.

The chain has TRBV5-6 and TRBJ1-1; D unclear. Germline values: CDR1 SGHDT, CDR2 YYEEEE. V gave up 6 bases and J gave up 3 bases, with 15 bases separating them. The CDR3 consists of 14 residues. CDR3 protein: CASNFGRLDTEAFF. The CDR3 nucleotides are TGTGCCAGCAACTTCGGGAGGTTGGACACTGAAGCTTTCTTT.